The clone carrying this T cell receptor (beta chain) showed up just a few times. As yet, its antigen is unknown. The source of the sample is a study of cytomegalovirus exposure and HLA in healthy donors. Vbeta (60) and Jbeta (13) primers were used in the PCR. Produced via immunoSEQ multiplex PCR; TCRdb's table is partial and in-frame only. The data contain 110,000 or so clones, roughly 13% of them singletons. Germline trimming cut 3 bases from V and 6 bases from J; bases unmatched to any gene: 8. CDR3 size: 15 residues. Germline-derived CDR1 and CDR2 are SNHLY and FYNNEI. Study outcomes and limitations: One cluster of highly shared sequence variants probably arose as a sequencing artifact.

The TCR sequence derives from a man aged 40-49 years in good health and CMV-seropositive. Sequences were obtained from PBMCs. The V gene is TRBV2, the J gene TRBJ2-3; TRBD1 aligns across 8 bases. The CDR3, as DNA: TGTGCCAGCAGTGAGGGGGCAGGGGGCGAGGATACGCAGTATTTT. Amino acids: CASSEGAGGEDTQYF.